Relative to its sample, the clone carrying this TCR beta chain is medium-sized. Antigen specificity is unknown. The sample is drawn from a study of T cell repertoires in aging, cancer and after chemotherapy. Study overall: Donors were grouped into six age bands spanning 30 or younger through 70 or older.

Peripheral blood genomic DNA, not sorted cells or RNA, was the template. Points from the study as a whole: Median generation probability rose over the chemotherapy interval in each cancer cohort, suggesting rebound thymic output. Age-matched healthy donors had significantly more diverse, less clonal blood TCR repertoires than untreated cancer patients. Thymic emigration or peripheral T cell expansion may be impaired by lymphoid organ infiltration in hematological cancer.

Multiplex touch-down PCR with TRB-A/B primers amplified rearranged V-D-J TRB sequences. MiXCR, run by TCRdb on the multiplex PCR reads, gives a single entry per CDR3 protein. The sample has about 2,300 distinct CDR3 sequences; roughly 22% are singletons. The TCR originated in a human donor with a blood cancer. Sequencing was performed on blood.

CDR3 protein: CASSYSMSPEKISSGANVLTF. DNA of the CDR3: TGTGCCAGCAGTTACTCGATGTCCCCAGAGAAAATTAGCTCTGGGGCCAACGTCCTGACTTTC. This sequence joins TRBV6-6 and TRBJ2-6; D not resolved. V was cut by 0 bases and J by 0 bases, with 21 bases left in between. CDR3 length: 21 residues. CDR1 and CDR2 (germline): MNHNY, SVGAGI (reference sequence).